These 15 T cell receptor beta chains originate from one sample sequenced in a study of T cell repertoires in cytomegalovirus infection. Each CDR3 protein is one row after TCRdb ran MiXCR on the reads. The sample lists approximately 260,000 distinct CDR3 sequences, less than 25% occurring once. These receptors are not linked to any known antigen. Sequenced here: cultured PBMCs, sampled from culture after CMV antigen stimulation. These receptors were obtained from a human donor in good health (CMV status not recorded). Some clones in this sample may be carry-over from other donors' samples.

This clonotype was seen ten or more times. This chain links TRBV7-8 with TRBJ2-3, with D hard to call. The CDR3 consists of 13 residues. Trimming left V 1 base short and J 6 bases short, with 8 bases between. Looked up from germline, CDR1 is SGHVS and CDR2 is FQNEAQ. The CDR3 DNA reads as TGTGCCAGCAGCTTAGAAATTGGGGATACGCAGTATTTT. Translating gives CASSLEIGDTQYF.

This chain joins TRBV25-1 and TRBJ1-2; no reliable D call. Germline V gives CDR1 MGHDK, CDR2 SYGVNS. V gave up 1 base and J gave up 8 bases, with 14 bases separating them. This CDR3 contains 14 residues. The CDR3 spells CASSESGSSGGYTF. In nucleotides, the CDR3 is TGTGCCAGCAGTGAATCCGGTTCTTCGGGGGGCTACACCTTC.

There are many counts of this clonotype. V gene TRBV7-2 combines with J gene TRBJ2-1; the D gene is possibly TRBD2 (5 bases). The CDR3 length is 14 residues. Trimming took 0 bases from V and 3 from J, leaving 6 bases between them. CDR1 SGHTA and CDR2 FQGNSA come from the germline V gene. The DNA for the CDR3 is TGTGCCAGCAGCTTAGCGAGCGGCTACAATGAGCAGTTCTTC. Amino acid sequence: CASSLASGYNEQFF.

This clonotype has only a few counts. The V and J genes are TRBV6-5 and TRBJ1-1; D is perhaps TRBD1 (5 bases). The germline V gene has CDR1 MNHEY and CDR2 SVGAGI. This CDR3 contains 13 residues. V was shortened by 5 bases and J by 0 bases, with 7 bases between the two germline ends. CDR3 sequence: CASSVTVNTEAFF. CDR3 DNA sequence: TGTGCCAGCAGTGTGACAGTGAACACTGAAGCTTTCTTT.

The chain carries TRBV20-1 and TRBJ2-7; D is perhaps TRBD1 or TRBD2 (6 bases each). The V and J ends lost 5 bases and 2 bases respectively, with 22 bases between them. The CDR3 totals 16 residues. Germline V CDR1 and CDR2: DFQATT, SNEGSKA (reference sequence). The CDR3 DNA sequence: TGCAGTGCTCACAGAGGGGAAGGGGGGAAGCCCTACGAGCAGTACTTC. This codes for CSAHRGEGGKPYEQYF.

This clonotype was observed many times. This chain uses TRBV7-9 with TRBJ1-1; the match to TRBD1 covers 9 bases. Unmatched junction bases numbered 19, after V lost 1 base and J lost 1 base. CDR1 is SEHNR, CDR2 FQNEAQ, per germline (reference sequence). The CDR3 runs 21 residues. Here the CDR3 reads CASSLGAGFGDRVFGNTEAFF. CDR3 nucleotide sequence: TGTGCCAGCAGCTTAGGCGCTGGCTTCGGGGACAGGGTGTTCGGGAACACTGAAGCTTTCTTT.

This clonotype was observed many times. The chain employs TRBV7-2 and TRBJ2-7; D is possibly TRBD2 (5 bases). V shed 3 bases and J shed 9 bases, with 15 bases lying between them. CDR3 length: 13 residues. Germline assignment: CDR1 SGHTA and CDR2 FQGNSA. CDR3 nucleotide sequence: TGTGCCAGCAGCTTCGGCGGGCCCGTGGGGCAGTACTTC. This codes for CASSFGGPVGQYF.

This rearrangement joins TRBV20-1 to TRBJ1-1; maybe TRBD1 (5 bases). The ends were cut back, 0 bases at V and 10 bases at J, with 15 bases in the middle. The CDR3 runs to 13 residues. Germline CDR1 DFQATT, CDR2 SNEGSKA (reference sequence). CDR3 nucleotide sequence: TGCAGTGCTAGAGATCCAGGGTTGGTAGGAGCTTTCTTT. It specifies CSARDPGLVGAFF.

This clonotype was counted at least ten times. The rearrangement joins TRBV7-2 to TRBJ2-1; D is possibly TRBD1 or TRBD2 (6 bases each). Trimming stripped 1 base from V and 8 bases from J, with 18 bases between. Germline V gene sequence: CDR1 SGHTA, CDR2 FQGNSA. The CDR3 spans 16 residues. The CDR3 sequence is CASSLEGGGVRDEQFF. For the CDR3, the DNA is TGTGCCAGCAGCTTAGAGGGGGGAGGCGTTCGGGATGAGCAGTTCTTC.

This clonotype was detected many times. V is TRBV19 and J is TRBJ1-5; 8 positions agree with TRBD1. The CDR3 consists of 15 residues. Germline CDR1 and CDR2: LNHDA and SQIVND (reference sequence). V trimming: 5 bases; J trimming: 3 bases; junction bases outside the gene matches: 6. CDR3 sequence (DNA): TGTGCCAGTAGTCCTGACAGGGGATACAATCAGCCCCAGCATTTT. Its protein product is CASSPDRGYNQPQHF.

This clonotype was found a few times. This chain joins TRBV18 and TRBJ2-2; 10 bases align to TRBD2. The CDR3 covers 15 residues. V gave up 5 bases and J gave up 7 bases; unmatched junction bases: 7. Per germline, CDR1 KGHSH and CDR2 LQKENI. The chain's CDR3 is CASSAASGSVGELFF. CDR3 DNA sequence: TGTGCCAGCTCAGCGGCTAGCGGGAGTGTCGGGGAGCTGTTTTTT.

J is TRBJ1-3 and V is TRBV5-6; D gene unclear. V was cut by 0 bases and J by 0 bases, with 10 bases left in between. The CDR3 loop spans 16 amino acids. Germline V gene sequence: CDR1 SGHDT, CDR2 YYEEEE. The chain's CDR3 is CASSLAPASSGNTIYF. CDR3 DNA sequence: TGTGCCAGCAGCTTGGCCCCAGCGTCCTCTGGAAACACCATATATTTT.

This clonotype was recorded at least ten times. At one boundary the junction diverges from the germline segment, which might be a read error. The chain carries TRBV7-7 and TRBJ2-2, with TRBD1 matching over 7 bases. The CDR3 covers 16 residues. Germline V gene lookup returns CDR1 SSHAT and CDR2 FNYEAQ (reference sequence). CDR3 amino acids: CASSSGQVPNTGELFF. Here the CDR3 DNA reads TGTGCTAGCAGCTCCGGACAGGTACCGAACACCGGGGAGCTGTTTTTT.

As for this clonotype: One base away lies a much larger clone, so this may be a sequencing read error. Likely a read error: the CDR3 ends without its conserved phenylalanine or tryptophan. The CDR3 loop reads CASSLVISGGGTQYL. CDR3 nucleotides: TGTGCCAGCAGCTTAGTAATTAGCGGGGGGGGGACCCAGTACTTA. V gene TRBV7-2 combines with J gene TRBJ2-5, with TRBD2 matching over 11 bases. CDR1 is SGHTA and CDR2 is FQGNSA in the germline V gene. V was clipped by 1 base and J by 7 bases; unmatched bases: 5. The CDR3 contains 15 residues.

The V gene is TRBV29-1, the J gene TRBJ1-1, with D possibly being TRBD1 (6 bases). V lost 4 bases to trimming and J lost 11 bases, with 14 bases between them. The CDR3 has 11 residues. CDR1 and CDR2 from the germline V gene are SQVTM and ANQGSEA. The chain's CDR3 is CSVGGGGGAFF. The CDR3 coding sequence is TGCAGCGTTGGGGGAGGGGGGGGTGCTTTCTTT.